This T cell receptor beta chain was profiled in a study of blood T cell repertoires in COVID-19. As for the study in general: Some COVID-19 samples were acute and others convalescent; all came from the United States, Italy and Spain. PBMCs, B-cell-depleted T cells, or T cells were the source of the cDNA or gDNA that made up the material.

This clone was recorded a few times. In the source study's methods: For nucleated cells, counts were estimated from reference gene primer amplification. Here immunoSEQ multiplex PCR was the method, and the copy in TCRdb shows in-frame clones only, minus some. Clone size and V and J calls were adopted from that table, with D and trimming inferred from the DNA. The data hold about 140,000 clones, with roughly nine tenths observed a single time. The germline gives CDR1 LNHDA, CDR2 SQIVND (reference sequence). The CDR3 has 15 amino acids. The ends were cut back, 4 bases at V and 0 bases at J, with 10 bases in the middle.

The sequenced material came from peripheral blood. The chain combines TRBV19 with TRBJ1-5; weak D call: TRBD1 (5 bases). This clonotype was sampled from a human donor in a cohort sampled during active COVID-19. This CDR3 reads CASSTQGISNQPQHF. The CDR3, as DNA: TGTGCCAGTAGTACCCAGGGAATTAGCAATCAGCCCCAGCATTTT.